The 30 T cell receptor beta chains reported below all come from one sample, sequenced in a study of shared clonotypes between healthy human individuals. TCRdb's copy holds only in-frame clones and misses some; the assay was immunoSEQ multiplex PCR. Found here are about 330,000 clones, roughly 91% of them singletons; the top ten hold under 20%. Sample: memory CD8+ T cells sorted from blood. Described subset: CD45RO+ cells pooled with CCR7-negative TemRA cells. The receptors come from a man younger than 30 in good health.

The gene calls are TRBV7-9 and TRBJ2-3; 7 bases fit TRBD2. V lost 1 base and J lost 0; bases outside the gene matches: 4. Looked up from germline, CDR1 is SEHNR and CDR2 is FQNEAQ (reference sequence). The CDR3 contains 16 residues. The CDR3 protein is CASSLVASGSTDTQYF. CDR3 DNA: TGTGCCAGCAGCTTAGTGGCTAGCGGTAGCACAGATACGCAGTATTTT.

The sample holds one count of this clone. This sequence joins TRBV6-5 and TRBJ2-3; TRBD2 agrees at 14 bases. Trimming took 3 bases from V and 4 from J; bases not matched to a gene: 3. The CDR3 consists of 16 residues. CDR1 MNHEY and CDR2 SVGAGI come from the germline V gene. The CDR3 bases are TGTGCCAGCAGTTATACGACTAGCGGGGGGGCAGATACGCAGTATTTT. The encoded protein is CASSYTTSGGADTQYF.

CDR3 protein: CASSLPGVDPSSYNSPLHF. The CDR3 bases are TGTGCCAGCAGCTTACCAGGCGTCGACCCGAGCTCCTATAATTCACCCCTCCACTTT. J is TRBJ1-6 and V is TRBV5-4, with D uncertain. CDR3 size: 19 residues. The V and J ends lost 2 bases and 0 bases respectively, with 18 bases between them. From germline, CDR1 is SGHNT and CDR2 YYREEE (reference sequence).

The V gene is TRBV19, the J gene TRBJ2-1; 8 positions match TRBD2. The germline gives CDR1 LNHDA, CDR2 SQIVND (reference sequence). The V and J ends lost 5 bases and 13 bases, in that order; junction bases with no gene match: 7. The CDR3 sequence is 12 residues long. For the CDR3, the DNA is TGTGCCAGTAGTCTGGTAGCGGGGTTACAGTTCTTC. Protein sequence: CASSLVAGLQFF. The full variable domain, completed using reference TRBV19 and TRBJ2-1, is DGGITQSPKYLFRKEGQNVTLSCEQNLNHDAMYWYRQDPGQGLRLIYYSQIVNDFQKGDIAEGYSVSREKKESFPLTVTSAQKNPTAFYLCASSLVAGLQFFGPGTRLTVL.

This clone was counted ten times or more. The chain recombines TRBV27 with TRBJ2-1; D is unresolved. Deletions cut 5 bases from V and 6 bases from J, with 20 bases between. The CDR3 contains 16 residues. Looked up from germline, CDR1 is MNHEY and CDR2 is SMNVEV (reference sequence). The DNA for the CDR3 is TGTGCCAGCAGTCCCCGGGTCCCCTTAAGTCGCAATGAGCAGTTCTTC. Its protein is CASSPRVPLSRNEQFF.

CDR3 in amino acids: CASSHQGAQETQYF. The CDR3 DNA reads as TGCGCCAGCAGCCACCAGGGGGCGCAGGAGACCCAGTACTTC. The chain joins TRBV4-1 to TRBJ2-5; 8 nucleotides agree with TRBD1. CDR1 is MGHRA and CDR2 is YSYEKL in the germline V gene. The CDR3 is 14 residues long. Unmatched junction bases numbered 5, after V lost 3 bases and J lost 5 bases.

This clone was seen ten or more times. The CDR3 nucleotides are TGTGCCAGCAGTGAAGGGGTTCCGATGAACACTGAAGCTTTCTTT. Its translation: CASSEGVPMNTEAFF. This chain joins TRBV2 and TRBJ1-1; D gene uncertain. This CDR3 has 15 amino acids. The germline V gene has CDR1 SNHLY and CDR2 FYNNEI. V was clipped by 1 base and J by 0 bases, with 9 bases between them.

The rearrangement uses TRBV28 and TRBJ1-5; weak D call: TRBD1 (6 bases). V gave up 4 bases and J gave up 0 bases, with 10 bases separating them. This CDR3 is built from 15 residues. The germline gives CDR1 MDHEN, CDR2 SYDVKM. CDR3 region: CASSSYRDSNQPQHF. CDR3 in DNA: TGTGCCAGCAGTTCGTACAGGGATAGCAATCAGCCCCAGCATTTT.

The rearrangement joins TRBV5-6 to TRBJ1-1; 7 nucleotides line up with TRBD1. Losses at the gene ends were 4 bases for V and 0 bases for J; bases not matched to a gene: 6. The CDR3 consists of 15 residues. The germline V gene encodes CDR1 SGHDT and CDR2 YYEEEE. CDR3 loop: CASSRPGQMNTEAFF. CDR3 bases: TGTGCCAGCAGCCGGCCGGGACAGATGAACACTGAAGCTTTCTTT.

The chain is built from TRBV30 and TRBJ2-7, with 9 bases fitting TRBD2. The CDR3 is made up of 13 amino acids. The junction had 3 bases not matched to a gene; V was cut back by 4 bases and J by 2 bases. CDR1 is GTSNPN, CDR2 SVGIG, per germline (reference sequence). CDR3 sequence: CAWNGGRAYEQYF. The CDR3 DNA reads as TGTGCCTGGAATGGCGGGAGGGCCTACGAGCAGTACTTC.

The chain is built from TRBV6-6 and TRBJ2-2; 8 bases fit TRBD1. Germline trimming cut 5 bases from V and 5 bases from J; bases unmatched to any gene: 10. CDR1 is MNHNY and CDR2 is SVGAGI in the germline V gene (reference sequence). The CDR3 sequence is 16 residues long. CDR3 loop: CASSMDRVSETGELFF. CDR3 DNA: TGTGCCAGCAGTATGGACAGGGTTAGTGAGACCGGGGAGCTGTTTTTT.

The chain uses TRBV27 and TRBJ2-3; D is undetermined. This CDR3 spans 14 amino acids. The germline V and J ends were trimmed by 4 bases and 0 bases, with 8 bases remaining between them. Germline-derived CDR1 and CDR2 are MNHEY and SMNVEV (reference sequence). The CDR3 sequence: CASSYRWSTDTQYF. The CDR3 nucleotides read TGTGCCAGCAGTTATAGGTGGAGCACAGATACGCAGTATTTT.

In DNA, the CDR3 is TGTGCCAGCAGCTTAGGGGGACAGGGCCGATCACCCCTCCACTTT. Amino acids: CASSLGGQGRSPLHF. The chain recombines TRBV7-2 with TRBJ1-6; TRBD1 matches 9 bases. Germline assignment: CDR1 SGHTA and CDR2 FQGNSA. The CDR3 extends over 15 amino acids. J lost 10 bases, V lost 1 base, and 5 bases had no gene match.

This rearrangement joins TRBV6-5 to TRBJ2-1, with D perhaps assigned TRBD1 or TRBD2 (5 bases each). CDR1 MNHEY and CDR2 SVGAGI come from the germline V gene. V was shortened by 2 bases and J by 7 bases, with 6 bases between the two germline ends. The CDR3 has 12 amino acids. CDR3 nucleotide sequence: TGTGCCAGCAGTTACGAGGGGAATGAGCAGTTCTTC. Translating it yields CASSYEGNEQFF.

The chain links TRBV7-2 to TRBJ2-7; TRBD2 aligns across 8 bases. Germline V CDR1 and CDR2: SGHTA, FQGNSA. J gave up 4 bases and V 3 bases, and 5 bases lay outside the gene matches. The CDR3 contains 14 residues. The CDR3 region is CASSFVSGAYEQYF. In DNA, the CDR3 is TGTGCCAGCAGCTTTGTTAGCGGGGCTTACGAGCAGTACTTC.

The gene calls are TRBV27 and TRBJ2-3; TRBD1 matches 9 bases. The CDR3 length is 16 residues. Germline V gene sequence: CDR1 MNHEY, CDR2 SMNVEV (reference sequence). The V and J ends lost 4 bases and 3 bases, in that order; junction bases with no gene match: 8. The CDR3 DNA reads as TGTGCCAGCAGTTCAACACAGGGGGCCGTGACAGATACGCAGTATTTT. Its translation: CASSSTQGAVTDTQYF.

This chain joins TRBV6-6 and TRBJ1-4, with D unclear. This CDR3 region has 15 residues. V was trimmed by 5 bases and J by 3 bases, leaving 13 bases between them. Germline V gene sequence: CDR1 MNHNY, CDR2 SVGAGI (reference sequence). The CDR3 here is CASSQTGPPNEKLFF. CDR3 sequence (DNA): TGTGCCAGCAGTCAAACCGGGCCTCCTAATGAAAAACTGTTTTTT.

The chain joins TRBV10-3 to TRBJ2-7; 8 nucleotides agree with TRBD1. The CDR3 sequence is 16 residues long. CDR1 ENHRY and CDR2 SYGVKD come from the germline V gene. V lost 2 bases, J lost 5 bases, and 11 bases stayed unmatched. The CDR3 protein is CAISEPPGQGDHEQYF. CDR3 in DNA: TGTGCCATCAGTGAGCCCCCCGGACAGGGTGACCACGAGCAGTACTTC.

This chain links TRBV4-1 with TRBJ2-7; 7 bases line up with TRBD1. Germline CDR1 and CDR2: MGHRA and YSYEKL. There are 14 residues in the CDR3. Germline trimming cut 3 bases from V and 2 bases from J; bases unmatched to any gene: 4. CDR3 amino acids: CASSQSGTAYEQYF. CDR3 nucleotide sequence: TGCGCCAGCAGCCAGTCCGGGACAGCCTACGAGCAGTACTTC.

The gene calls are TRBV6-4 and TRBJ1-6; no definite D call. This CDR3 has 14 residues. V shed 4 bases and J shed 8 bases, with 12 bases lying between them. Per germline, CDR1 MRHNA and CDR2 SNTAGT. The CDR3 loop is CASSVSPGDSPLHF. DNA of the CDR3: TGTGCCAGCAGTGTTTCCCCCGGGGATTCACCCCTCCACTTT.

CDR3 sequence: CASSSPDQNTGELFF. As DNA, the CDR3 is TGTGCCAGCAGTTCCCCTGACCAGAACACCGGGGAGCTGTTTTTT. The chain employs TRBV27 and TRBJ2-2; no definite D call. Trimming pared 4 bases from V and 1 base from J, leaving 10 bases between. This CDR3 comprises 15 residues. Germline CDR1 and CDR2: MNHEY and SMNVEV (reference sequence).

V is TRBV6-5 and J is TRBJ2-7, with 10 bases fitting TRBD1. The CDR3 spans 14 residues. Trimming removed 7 bases from V and 6 bases from J; junction bases left unmatched: 9. Germline V CDR1 and CDR2: MNHEY, SVGAGI. This CDR3 reads CASIPGQGSREQYF. CDR3 coding DNA: TGTGCCAGCATACCGGGACAGGGGAGCCGCGAGCAGTACTTC.

This clone appeared once. The CDR3 DNA is TGTGCCAGCAGTTCTCGGGTTTCAAGTGGGGAAAAACTGTTTTTT. It specifies CASSSRVSSGEKLFF. The rearrangement uses TRBV27 and TRBJ1-4; no reliable D call. Germline V lookup: CDR1 MNHEY, CDR2 SMNVEV (reference sequence). The CDR3 sequence is 15 residues long. V was shortened by 4 bases and J by 8 bases, with 17 bases between the two germline ends. Based on the CDR3 plus reference TRBV27 and TRBJ1-4, the full variable domain is EAQVTQNPRYLITVTGKKLTVTCSQNMNHEYMSWYRQDPGLGLRQIYYSMNVEVTDKGDVPEGYKVSRKEKRNFPLILESPSPNQTSLYFCASSSRVSSGEKLFFGSGTQLSVL.

The chain is built from TRBV11-2 and TRBJ2-1; D is unclear. The CDR3 spans 14 residues. CDR1 SGHAT and CDR2 FQNNGV come from the germline V gene. Between the trimmed V and J ends, which lost 5 bases and 0 bases, there was a span of 8 bases. The CDR3 DNA follows: TGTGCCAGCAGCGACCCGAGCTCCTACAATGAGCAGTTCTTC. It codes for CASSDPSSYNEQFF.

V and J are TRBV11-2 and TRBJ2-1, with D perhaps matching TRBD2 (5 bases). CDR3 length equals 13 residues. Trimming stripped 5 bases from V and 3 bases from J, with 8 bases between. Germline CDR1 is SGHAT and CDR2 is FQNNGV. The CDR3 reads CASSPRDYNEQFF. DNA for the CDR3: TGTGCCAGCAGCCCCCGGGACTACAATGAGCAGTTCTTC.

The rearrangement links TRBV10-3 to TRBJ2-1; TRBD2 matches at 7 bases. V dropped 6 bases and J dropped 0; count of bases not matched to a gene: 2. The germline CDR1 and CDR2 sequences are ENHRY and SYGVKD. The CDR3 is made up of 14 amino acids. In DNA, the CDR3 is TGTGCCATCAGGCGGGACTACTCCTACAATGAGCAGTTCTTC. Residues: CAIRRDYSYNEQFF.

The rearrangement uses TRBV5-4 and TRBJ2-7; D ambiguous. V was clipped by 2 bases and J by 0 bases, with 9 bases between them. The CDR3 consists of 14 residues. The germline gives CDR1 SGHNT, CDR2 YYREEE (reference sequence). CDR3 in amino acids: CASSLFGSSYEQYF. CDR3 DNA: TGTGCCAGCAGCTTATTTGGGTCCTCCTACGAGCAGTACTTC.

The chain joins TRBV7-2 to TRBJ2-7, with TRBD2 identical over 12 bases. Germline CDR1 and CDR2: SGHTA and FQGNSA. V shed 5 bases and J 4 bases; nucleotides not matched to a gene: 9. The CDR3 runs 16 residues. Here the CDR3 DNA reads TGTGCCAGCAGCCTCTTTTCTAGCGGGGGGGCGTACGAGCAGTACTTC. Translated: CASSLFSSGGAYEQYF.

This rearrangement joins TRBV6-5 to TRBJ1-5; the match to TRBD1 covers 7 bases. There are 14 residues in the CDR3. Germline-derived CDR1 and CDR2 are MNHEY and SVGAGI. The trim removed 7 bases at V and 2 bases at J, leaving 5 bases unmatched. CDR3 residues: CASKQGYGNQPQHF. CDR3 bases: TGTGCCAGCAAACAGGGGTATGGCAATCAGCCCCAGCATTTT.

This chain joins TRBV5-4 and TRBJ2-3; D gene ambiguous. The V end lost 3 bases, the J end lost 6 bases, and 5 bases lay between the germline ends. The CDR3 loop spans 11 amino acids. CDR1 and CDR2 (germline): SGHNT, YYREEE (reference sequence). The CDR3 sequence is CASSSRDTQYF. CDR3 nucleotide sequence: TGTGCCAGCAGCTCCAGGGATACGCAGTATTTT.